Shown below are 24 T cell receptor beta chains from a single sample sequenced in a study of vaccination and CD4 T cells after COVID-19. Their antigen targets remain unknown. An Oncomine TCR Beta short-read assay was used to sequence the DNA from cultured CD4+ T cells. Using its own MiXCR run on the PCR reads, TCRdb lists one record per CDR3 protein. The repertoire consists of 20,000 to 25,000 distinct CDR3 sequences, with about half occurring once and the leading ten covering roughly 10%. Treatment here: approximately 9-day PBMC culture with coronavirus spike peptide pools or control peptides (ViraFEST assay). Sequencing was performed on CD4+ T cells from blood, cultured in vitro. The origin of the receptors is a human donor who had recovered from COVID-19.

The DNA of the CDR3 is TGTGCCAGCAGCTTAGTGTTGGGAAACACTGAAGCTTTCTTT. This gives the protein CASSLVLGNTEAFF. The rearrangement links TRBV7-8 to TRBJ1-1; no definite D call. CDR3 length: 14 residues. Germline V lookup: CDR1 SGHVS, CDR2 FQNEAQ. Between the trimmed V and J ends, which lost 1 base and 2 bases, there was a span of 8 bases.

This clonotype was seen more than once but under ten times. The chain is built from TRBV27 and TRBJ1-2, with 10 positions matching TRBD1. CDR3 size: 15 residues. V lost 0 bases to trimming and J lost 8 bases; unmatched junction nucleotides: 6. Germline loops: CDR1 MNHEY, CDR2 SMNVEV (reference sequence). The CDR3 DNA is TGTGCCAGCAGTTTATCCCCGACAGGGGGCTACGGCTACACCTTC. Encoded protein: CASSLSPTGGYGYTF.

This rearrangement joins TRBV18 to TRBJ2-7; possibly TRBD1 for D (5 bases). This CDR3 region has 16 residues. Trimming pared 1 base from V and 2 bases from J, leaving 15 bases between. CDR1 KGHSH and CDR2 LQKENI come from the germline V gene. CDR3 sequence reads: CASSPLQGPKPYEQYF. The CDR3 coding sequence is TGTGCCAGCTCACCACTCCAGGGCCCCAAACCCTACGAGCAGTACTTC.

DNA for the CDR3: TGTGCCAGCAGGTACTCGCGTGTCTCTGGCTACACCTTC. It codes for CASRYSRVSGYTF. This chain connects TRBV7-2 to TRBJ1-2, with D hard to call. V was trimmed by 6 bases and J by 7 bases, leaving 15 bases between them. CDR1 SGHTA and CDR2 FQGNSA come from the germline V gene. This CDR3 spans 13 amino acids. The variable domain in full, completed from reference TRBV7-2 and TRBJ1-2, reads GAGVSQSPSNKVTEKGKDVELRCDPISGHTALYWYRQSLGQGLEFLIYFQGNSAPDKSGLPSDRFSAERTGGSVSTLTIQRTQQEDSAVYLCASRYSRVSGYTFGSGTRLTVV.

The V gene is TRBV12-3 or TRBV12-4, the J gene TRBJ1-2, with TRBD1 identical over 7 bases. The CDR3 is 13 residues long. Losses at the gene ends were 6 bases for V and 4 bases for J; bases not matched to a gene: 5. The CDR3 region has the DNA TGTGCCAGCAGCCAGGGACAGACCTATGGCTACACCTTC. It is translated as CASSQGQTYGYTF.

This chain uses TRBV14 with TRBJ1-1; no clear D gene. V was cut by 1 base and J by 6 bases, with 18 bases left in between. The CDR3 is 16 residues long. Germline CDR1 is SGHDN and CDR2 is FVKESK. CDR3 coding DNA: TGTGCCAGCAGCCAAGGGCCGGGGTATTTAAGCGCTGAAGCTTTCTTT. It is translated as CASSQGPGYLSAEAFF.

The chain couples TRBV7-2 to TRBJ2-1; 11 bases are a match to TRBD2. Germline-derived CDR1 and CDR2 are SGHTA and FQGNSA. Trimming removed 2 bases from V and 7 bases from J; junction bases left unmatched: 1. The CDR3 extends over 14 amino acids. The CDR3 loop is CASSLLAGGNEQFF. The CDR3 nucleotides read TGTGCCAGCAGCTTACTAGCGGGAGGTAATGAGCAGTTCTTC.

The chain employs TRBV19 and TRBJ1-1; D is perhaps TRBD1 (6 bases). Germline CDR1 reads LNHDA; CDR2 reads SQIVND (reference sequence). Between the trimmed V and J ends, which lost 1 base and 1 base, there was a span of 13 bases. CDR3 length: 16 residues. DNA of the CDR3: TGTGCCAGTAGTATAGGGGGGGGCAGGAGGAACACTGAAGCTTTCTTT. Amino acid sequence: CASSIGGGRRNTEAFF. Full variable domain (outside the CDR3, taken from reference TRBV19 and TRBJ1-1): DGGITQSPKYLFRKEGQNVTLSCEQNLNHDAMYWYRQDPGQGLRLIYYSQIVNDFQKGDIAEGYSVSREKKESFPLTVTSAQKNPTAFYLCASSIGGGRRNTEAFFGQGTRLTVV.

The chain recombines TRBV20-1 with TRBJ1-2; no definite D call. This CDR3 has 14 amino acids. V lost 0 bases, J lost 0 bases, and 8 bases lay in between. CDR1 and CDR2 (germline): DFQATT, SNEGSKA (reference sequence). The CDR3, as DNA: TGCAGTGCTAGAGATCACTCTACTAACTATGGCTACACCTTC. Protein sequence: CSARDHSTNYGYTF.

The rearrangement links TRBV4-3 to TRBJ1-1; TRBD1 aligns across 7 bases. This CDR3 has 16 amino acids. V shed 4 bases, J shed 6 bases, and the junction held 14 bases outside the gene matches. Germline CDR1 is LGHNA and CDR2 is YSLEER. CDR3 loop: CASSPTLLQGDSEAFF. The CDR3 nucleotides are TGCGCCAGCAGCCCCACCCTCCTTCAGGGGGATTCTGAAGCTTTCTTT.

The rearrangement uses TRBV20-1 and TRBJ2-1, with 13 bases identical to TRBD2. V lost 0 bases and J lost 4; bases outside the gene matches: 9. The CDR3 has 18 residues. The germline V gene has CDR1 DFQATT and CDR2 SNEGSKA (reference sequence). The CDR3 region is CSARDLERTSGSYNEQFF. DNA of the CDR3: TGCAGTGCTAGAGACCTCGAACGGACTAGCGGGAGTTACAATGAGCAGTTCTTC.

This chain links TRBV6-1 with TRBJ1-5; D may be TRBD1 (5 bases). Deletions cut 6 bases from V and 2 bases from J, with 8 bases between. Per germline, CDR1 MNHNS and CDR2 SASEGT. The CDR3 has 13 residues. The CDR3: CASRRDGNQPQHF. The CDR3 coding sequence is TGTGCCAGCAGACGGGACGGCAATCAGCCCCAGCATTTT.

The chain links TRBV30 to TRBJ2-3; tentative D call: TRBD2 (6 bases). The CDR3 is made up of 12 amino acids. CDR1 is GTSNPN, CDR2 SVGIG, per germline (reference sequence). Trimming stripped 7 bases from V and 3 bases from J, with 11 bases between. This chain's CDR3 is CAYTRGTDTQYF. The CDR3 DNA is TGTGCCTACACCCGGGGGACAGATACGCAGTATTTT.

The chain couples TRBV2 to TRBJ2-7, with D perhaps matching TRBD1 (6 bases). The CDR3 is 14 residues long. The germline gives CDR1 SNHLY, CDR2 FYNNEI. Between the trimmed V and J ends, which lost 5 bases and 2 bases, there was a span of 13 bases. The CDR3 reads CASSLLDSPYEQYF. CDR3 in DNA: TGTGCCAGCAGTTTACTGGACAGTCCCTACGAGCAGTACTTC.

The V gene is TRBV6-1, the J gene TRBJ1-5, with D possibly being TRBD1 (6 bases). V was cut by 2 bases and J by 6 bases, with 17 bases left in between. Per the germline V gene, CDR1 is MNHNS and CDR2 is SASEGT. CDR3 length: 16 amino acids. The CDR3, as DNA: TGTGCCAGCAGTGAATCGGACAGATTAGACGGTCAGCCCCAGCATTTT. Its translation is CASSESDRLDGQPQHF.

The V call is TRBV6-5, the J call TRBJ1-5, with D perhaps matching TRBD1 (6 bases). The V end lost 2 bases, the J end lost 4 bases, and 6 bases lay between the germline ends. The CDR3 extends over 13 amino acids. Germline V gene lookup returns CDR1 MNHEY and CDR2 SVGAGI. The chain's CDR3 is CASSYDRNQPQHF. The DNA of the CDR3 is TGTGCCAGCAGTTACGACAGGAATCAGCCCCAGCATTTT.

Only a few counts were recorded for this clonotype. V usage is TRBV20-1 and J usage is TRBJ1-2, with D possibly matching TRBD1 (6 bases). Per germline, CDR1 DFQATT and CDR2 SNEGSKA (reference sequence). The ends were cut back, 0 bases at V and 4 bases at J, with 15 bases in the middle. The CDR3 totals 15 residues. CDR3 DNA: TGCAGTGCTAGAGATACCGGACAGACAATCTATGGCTACACCTTC. It codes for CSARDTGQTIYGYTF.

This clonotype came up once. The chain has TRBV25-1 and TRBJ2-3, with 7 bases that match TRBD1. Looked up from germline, CDR1 is MGHDK and CDR2 is SYGVNS. The ends lost 3 bases at V and 4 bases at J; junction bases unmatched: 7. This CDR3 has 15 amino acids. The CDR3 is CASSDRQGSADTQYF. The CDR3 DNA follows: TGTGCCAGCAGTGATCGACAGGGTAGTGCAGATACGCAGTATTTT.

V is TRBV7-8 and J is TRBJ2-5; no reliable D call. The CDR3 spans 14 residues. Looked up from germline, CDR1 is SGHVS and CDR2 is FQNEAQ. The V gene lost 1 base and the J gene lost 4 bases, with 10 bases spanning the gap. The chain's CDR3 is CASSLVVPRETQYF. The CDR3 DNA is TGTGCCAGCAGCTTAGTGGTACCTAGAGAGACCCAGTACTTC.

This sequence joins TRBV10-1 and TRBJ1-6; D is unclear. In germline, CDR1 is WNHNN, CDR2 SYGVQD (reference sequence). Trimming pared 3 bases from V and 7 bases from J, leaving 7 bases between. There are 13 residues in the CDR3. CDR3: CASSDGGNSPLHF. The CDR3 nucleotides are TGCGCCAGCAGTGACGGTGGGAATTCACCCCTCCACTTT.

This chain links TRBV20-1 with TRBJ2-2; D is undetermined. V was cut by 6 bases and J by 2 bases, with 10 bases left in between. This CDR3 comprises 13 residues. Germline V CDR1 and CDR2: DFQATT, SNEGSKA (reference sequence). The CDR3 nucleotides read TGCAGTGCCGTGCCGGACAACACCGGGGAGCTGTTTTTT. Translated, it gives CSAVPDNTGELFF.

This chain connects TRBV30 to TRBJ1-2; D unclear. The CDR3 is 12 amino acids. Germline V lookup: CDR1 GTSNPN, CDR2 SVGIG (reference sequence). Trimming cost V 5 bases and J 0 bases, with 7 bases left between them. In DNA form, the CDR3 reads TGTGCCTGGGGTCAACCTAACTATGGCTACACCTTC. Translating it yields CAWGQPNYGYTF. Full variable domain (missing parts from reference TRBV30 and TRBJ1-2): SQTIHQWPATLVQPVGSPLSLECTVEGTSNPNLYWYRQAAGRGLQLLFYSVGIGQISSEVPQNLSASRPQDRQFILSSKKLLLSDSGFYLCAWGQPNYGYTFGSGTRLTVV.

The chain employs TRBV4-1 and TRBJ1-2; D ambiguous. V lost 0 bases and J lost 3, with 11 bases in between. This CDR3 has 15 amino acids. Germline V gene lookup returns CDR1 MGHRA and CDR2 YSYEKL. In DNA form, the CDR3 reads TGCGCCAGCAGCCAAGATACAGCCCCTTACTATGGCTACACCTTC. Encoded protein: CASSQDTAPYYGYTF.

This rearrangement joins TRBV20-1 to TRBJ2-3; 8 bases fit TRBD1. The CDR3 is made up of 15 amino acids. Trimming cost V 4 bases and J 0 bases; bases outside gene matches: 6. CDR1 is DFQATT, CDR2 SNEGSKA, per germline (reference sequence). The CDR3 DNA follows: TGCAGTGCTACAGCGGACAGGGTCAGCACAGATACGCAGTATTTT. Translating gives CSATADRVSTDTQYF.